The present TCR beta chain was sequenced within a study of OX40 agonist ivuxolimab in advanced cancers. Study-level results: At 0.1 to 3.0 mg/kg, clonal expansion of CD4+ and CD8+ blood T cells had occurred by week 6. On average, CD8+ T cells showed a greater number of expanded clones than CD4+.

A remark on this clone: Its cognate antigen is unknown.

The trim removed 4 bases at V and 3 bases at J, leaving 10 bases unmatched. The germline V gene has CDR1 SGHRS and CDR2 YFSETQ. The CDR3 spans 16 residues. Clones were read by immunoSEQ multiplex PCR, and TCRdb kept only the in-frame ones, dropping some. The data contain fewer than 85,000 clones, 75% to 90% of them singletons. The TCR comes from an adult with an advanced solid tumor such as melanoma, head and neck, liver or kidney cancer. The material sequenced was CD4+ or CD8+ T cells sorted from blood, taken in a trial of the OX40 agonist ivuxolimab. The gene calls are TRBV5-1 and TRBJ2-7; TRBD2 aligns across 10 bases. The CDR3 DNA sequence: TGCGCCAGCAGCGGACGCGATTGGACTAGCGGCTACGAGCAGTACTTC. Its translation is CASSGRDWTSGYEQYF. Using reference TRBV5-1 and TRBJ2-7 for the parts outside the CDR3, the full variable domain is KAGVTQTPRYLIKTRGQQVTLSCSPISGHRSVSWYQQTPGQGLQFLFEYFSETQRNKGNFPGRFSGRQFSNSRSEMNVSTLELGDSALYLCASSGRDWTSGYEQYFGPGTRLTVT.